The 17 T cell receptor beta chains below all came from one sample that was sequenced in a study of shared clonotypes between healthy human individuals. Produced via immunoSEQ multiplex PCR; TCRdb's table is partial and in-frame only. Among more than 2 million clones listed, 90% to 97% were seen once. The sequenced sample was naive CD4+ T cells sorted from blood. Subset noted: CD45RA+ positively selected. Receptor source: a man aged 18 to 30 in good health.

The chain carries TRBV5-1 and TRBJ1-1, with TRBD1 matching 9 bases. CDR1 is SGHRS, CDR2 YFSETQ, per germline. V lost 7 bases and J lost 1; bases outside the gene matches: 8. This CDR3 spans 15 amino acids. The CDR3 region is CASLGQGTSNTEAFF. CDR3 coding DNA: TGCGCCAGCTTGGGACAGGGAACCTCGAACACTGAAGCTTTCTTT.

V and J are TRBV10-3 and TRBJ2-7; possible D gene TRBD1, 5 bases. Per the germline V gene, CDR1 is ENHRY and CDR2 is SYGVKD. CDR3 length: 13 residues. Trimming cost V 10 bases and J 5 bases, with 18 bases left between them. CDR3 coding DNA: TGTGCCAGCAAGGACCAGGACATCCACGAGCAGTACTTC. Its protein is CASKDQDIHEQYF.

The chain couples TRBV4-1 to TRBJ2-3; maybe TRBD1 (6 bases). The CDR3 contains 16 residues. V lost 1 base, J lost 4 bases, and 15 bases lay in between. Germline values: CDR1 MGHRA, CDR2 YSYEKL. As DNA, the CDR3 is TGCGCCAGCAGCCAAGTTGACAGGAAAGGGGCAGATACGCAGTATTTT. Amino acids: CASSQVDRKGADTQYF.

This rearrangement joins TRBV5-5 to TRBJ1-6; D call uncertain. V was clipped by 4 bases and J by 5 bases, with 16 bases between them. Germline V gene data show CDR1 as SGHKS and CDR2 as YYEKEE (reference sequence). This CDR3 is 16 amino acids long. This chain's CDR3 is CASSVPGVRHNSPLHF. The CDR3 nucleotides are TGTGCCAGCAGCGTTCCGGGAGTTCGTCATAATTCACCCCTCCACTTT.

The V gene is TRBV6-1, the J gene TRBJ1-3; D remains unclear. Germline V CDR1 and CDR2: MNHNS, SASEGT. Trimming took off 1 base at V and 0 bases at J, with 7 bases between the two ends. This CDR3 has 15 residues. The CDR3 bases are TGTGCCAGCAGTGAAGTAGGTTTCTCTGGAAACACCATATATTTT. Amino acids: CASSEVGFSGNTIYF.

About this clone itself: The same CDR3 arises from other DNA sequences in this sample as well. J is TRBJ2-7 and V is TRBV18, with 7 bases fitting TRBD1. J gave up 2 bases and V 3 bases, and 4 bases lay outside the gene matches. The CDR3 is 14 amino acids. The V gene's germline CDR1 is KGHSH and CDR2 LQKENI. As DNA, the CDR3 is TGTGCCAGCTCACCCCGGGACAGAGCCTACGAGCAGTACTTC. Protein product: CASSPRDRAYEQYF. The variable domain in full, completed from reference TRBV18 and TRBJ2-7, reads NAGVMQNPRHLVRRRGQEARLRCSPMKGHSHVYWYRQLPEEGLKFMVYLQKENIIDESGMPKERFSAEFPKEGPSILRIQQVVRGDSAAYFCASSPRDRAYEQYFGPGTRLTVT.

This clone was seen a single time. The rearrangement uses TRBV5-5 and TRBJ2-1; no definite D call. The V gene's germline CDR1 is SGHKS and CDR2 YYEKEE (reference sequence). V dropped 4 bases and J dropped 12 bases, with 14 bases sitting between them. The CDR3 length is 12 residues. DNA for the CDR3: TGTGCCAGCAGCCTAAACCCCGGTGGGCAGTTCTTC. It is translated as CASSLNPGGQFF.

As to this clone: Other DNA sequences in this specimen translate into the identical CDR3. CDR3 in DNA: TGCAGTGCTAGTTTAGGCAATGGCTACACCTTC. It encodes CSASLGNGYTF. The gene calls are TRBV20-1 and TRBJ1-2, with D hard to call. Trimming shortened V by 3 bases and J by 6 bases, and 8 bases separated the two germline ends. The germline gives CDR1 DFQATT, CDR2 SNEGSKA (reference sequence). The CDR3 has 11 amino acids.

The J gene is TRBJ2-7, the V gene TRBV4-1; no reliable D call. The V end lost 1 base, the J end lost 2 bases, and 9 bases lay between the germline ends. This CDR3 has 14 residues. Germline V gives CDR1 MGHRA, CDR2 YSYEKL. Here the CDR3 reads CASSQVNGPYEQYF. The CDR3 DNA follows: TGCGCCAGCAGCCAAGTAAACGGCCCCTACGAGCAGTACTTC.

The chain is built from TRBV18 and TRBJ2-3; D is ambiguous. CDR1 and CDR2 (germline): KGHSH, LQKENI. Trimming stripped 3 bases from V and 0 bases from J, with 10 bases between. This CDR3 region has 15 residues. The CDR3 DNA reads as TGTGCCAGCTCACCCCTCCCCACTAGCACAGATACGCAGTATTTT. Residues: CASSPLPTSTDTQYF.

This chain links TRBV7-6 with TRBJ2-1; TRBD2 is a possible D gene (6 bases). CDR3 length equals 15 residues. Trimming took off 0 bases at V and 10 bases at J, with 16 bases between the two ends. CDR1 is SGHVS, CDR2 FNYEAQ, per germline. The CDR3 region has the DNA TGTGCCAGCAGCTTAGCGCTAGTAGGGAGGCGGGAGCAGTTCTTC. Protein sequence: CASSLALVGRREQFF.

The gene calls are TRBV30 and TRBJ2-7, with D possibly TRBD1 on 6 matching bases. V shed 2 bases and J shed 4 bases, with 9 bases lying between them. This CDR3 region has 12 residues. The germline V gene has CDR1 GTSNPN and CDR2 SVGIG (reference sequence). This chain's CDR3 is CAWSSTGYEQYF. CDR3 in DNA: TGTGCCTGGAGTAGTACAGGGTACGAGCAGTACTTC.

The sample holds one count of this clone. V and J are TRBV6-4 and TRBJ1-2; D unresolved. Trimming cost V 8 bases and J 4 bases, with 8 bases left between them. CDR3 length equals 11 residues. Germline lookup yields CDR1 MRHNA and CDR2 SNTAGT. The CDR3 loop is CASGDIYGYTF. The CDR3 DNA sequence: TGTGCCAGCGGAGACATCTATGGCTACACCTTC.

The chain links TRBV10-1 to TRBJ2-3, with unresolved D. Trimming left V 0 bases short and J 0 bases short, with 10 bases between. This CDR3 contains 16 residues. CDR1 is WNHNN, CDR2 SYGVQD, per germline (reference sequence). DNA for the CDR3: TGCGCCAGCAGTGAGTCAAACAGCCTAAGCACAGATACGCAGTATTTT. This gives the protein CASSESNSLSTDTQYF.

This clone appeared a single time. The chain links TRBV5-4 to TRBJ2-5; D unresolved. The V gene lost 5 bases and the J gene lost 4 bases, with 12 bases spanning the gap. CDR1 is SGHNT and CDR2 is YYREEE in the germline V gene (reference sequence). The CDR3 spans 13 residues. In DNA, the CDR3 is TGTGCCAGCAGACGGACCACGGGAGAGACCCAGTACTTC. This sequence encodes CASRRTTGETQYF.

This clone was observed a single time. The chain joins TRBV11-3 to TRBJ1-1; D is perhaps TRBD1 (5 bases). Between the trimmed V and J ends, which lost 3 bases and 4 bases, there was a span of 9 bases. The CDR3 runs to 13 residues. Germline V CDR1 and CDR2: SGHNT, YENEEA. The CDR3 loop reads CASSFSGSTEAFF. The CDR3, as DNA: TGTGCCAGCAGCTTCTCAGGGAGCACTGAAGCTTTCTTT.

The rearrangement uses TRBV5-6 and TRBJ1-6; D gene unclear. V was pared by 0 bases and J by 3 bases, with 19 bases between. Per germline, CDR1 SGHDT and CDR2 YYEEEE. The CDR3 has 19 residues. The CDR3 loop reads CASSLEMFIGASYNSPLHF. The CDR3 region has the DNA TGTGCCAGCAGCTTGGAAATGTTCATTGGAGCGAGCTATAATTCACCCCTCCACTTT.